This TCR beta chain comes out of a study of T cell responses to AZD1222 COVID-19 vaccine. Germline lookup yields CDR1 SNHLY and CDR2 FYNNEI. J was trimmed by 7 bases and V by 3 bases; bases with no gene match: 8. The CDR3 is 15 amino acids. Clones were sequenced by immunoSEQ multiplex PCR, and TCRdb holds only the in-frame ones, with some missing. The table records about 160,000 clones, roughly 88% of them present only once. This clonotype originated in an adult who received the AZD1222 COVID-19 vaccine. The source material was peripheral blood, sampled 28 days after the second AZD1222 dose. The chain recombines TRBV2 with TRBJ2-5; 10 nucleotides align to TRBD2. The CDR3 DNA sequence: TGTGCCAGCAGTGACGATAGCGGGGGGCCCTGGACCCAGTACTTC. This gives the protein CASSDDSGGPWTQYF.